Below, one TCR beta chain is given with its context. Its antigen is currently unknown. This specimen comes from a study of CD8 T cells in ankylosing spondylitis. General observations from the study: Reported data indicate significant enrichment of disease-linked clones within matched ankylosing spondylitis synovial fluid.

Germline loops: CDR1 SEHNR, CDR2 FQNEAQ (reference sequence). V shed 5 bases, J shed 6 bases, and the junction held 8 bases outside the gene matches. This CDR3 contains 14 residues. TCRdb analysed the 5' RACE reads with MiXCR anew, one entry per CDR3 protein. In the table there are approximately 210,000 distinct CDR3 sequences, about 13% of which are singletons. This TCR was recovered from a male donor with ankylosing spondylitis or in good health (not recorded which). The genes are TRBV7-9 and TRBJ2-7, with 9 bases fitting TRBD1. Sequences were obtained from blood, either unsorted or a sorted T cell fraction (not recorded which). The CDR3: CASSPGQGRSEQYF. CDR3 DNA sequence: TGTGCCAGCAGCCCGGGACAGGGACGGTCCGAGCAGTACTTC.